The T cell receptor (beta chain) under discussion was sequenced for a study of blood T cell repertoires in COVID-19. Across the whole study: The study drew acute and convalescent COVID-19 samples from the United States, Italy and Spain. PBMCs, B-cell-depleted T cells, or T cells provided the cDNA or gDNA that made up the material.

This CDR3 region has 16 residues. V was pared by 5 bases and J by 10 bases, with 12 bases of the junction left unmatched. Germline-derived CDR1 and CDR2 are LNHDA and SQIVND (reference sequence). Methods used by the authors: From reference gene primer amplification, estimates of nucleated cell counts were derived. Clones were sequenced by immunoSEQ multiplex PCR, and TCRdb holds only the in-frame ones, with some missing. V, J and clone size derive from that table, while D and trimming were established from the DNA sequence. The table has 300,000 to 450,000 clones, approximately 86% seen once. Sequences were obtained from peripheral blood. This clonotype originated in a human donor in a cohort sampled during active COVID-19. The chain uses TRBV19 and TRBJ2-1; 12 bases align to TRBD2. The CDR3 here is CASSETSGRSLREQFF. CDR3 sequence (DNA): TGTGCCAGTAGTGAAACTAGCGGGAGGTCGCTGAGGGAGCAGTTCTTC.